A selection of T cell receptor beta chains follows, all from one sample in a study of T cell responses to AZD1222 COVID-19 vaccine. Libraries were prepared by immunoSEQ multiplex PCR; TCRdb keeps only in-frame clonotypes and omits some of them. This table has some 130,000 clones, 92% appearing once. The specimen comprised peripheral blood, sampled on day 0 of AZD1222 vaccination. These receptors all stem from an adult in good health. Each CDR3 is given with its conserved first and last residue. D genes are given only for firm matches. Clone size is shown for a subset of rows, as once, few, many or a class of expanded clone.

>once|TRBD2|TRBJ2-7|TRBV3-1/TRBV3-2
TGTGCCAGCAGCTATGGGACTAGCGGAAGGAGCTACGAGCAGTACTTC
CASSYGTSGRSYEQYF
>-|-|TRBJ2-5|TRBV6-4
TGTGCCAGCAGTGACCCTTGGGGGCAACTAGGAGAGACCCAGTACTTC
CASSDPWGQLGETQYF
>-|TRBD1|TRBJ1-2|TRBV6-5
TGTGCCAGCAGTCCCGGGACAGGTGGCTATGGCTACACCTTC
CASSPGTGGYGYTF
>-|-|TRBJ2-6|TRBV7-2
TGTGCCAGCAGGGCCCCGGGGCCTGGGGCCAACGTCCTGACTTTC
CASRAPGPGANVLTF
>-|TRBD1|TRBJ2-2|TRBV3-1/TRBV3-2
TGTGCCAGCAGCCAAATAACAGGGGGTTTCGGGGAGCTGTTTTTT
CASSQITGGFGELFF
>-|TRBD2|TRBJ2-2|TRBV19
TGTGCCAGTAGCCCAGAAGGACTAGCAGAGAACACCGGGGAGCTGTTTTTT
CASSPEGLAENTGELFF
>-|TRBD1|TRBJ1-2|TRBV4-1
TGCGCCAGCAGCCTAGGGGTTCTCGACAGGGACTATGGCTACACCTTC
CASSLGVLDRDYGYTF
>-|-|TRBJ2-7|TRBV18
TGTGCCAGCTCACCTTCCGGGACACCCTCCTACGAGCAGTACTTC
CASSPSGTPSYEQYF
>-|TRBD1|TRBJ2-3|TRBV24-1
TGTGCCACCAGTGACCCGGGACAGGGGAATGGAGATACGCAGTATTTT
CATSDPGQGNGDTQYF
>-|-|TRBJ2-1|TRBV5-8
TGTGCCAGCAGACGCCGTCTTGAGGGCTTTGAGCAGTTCTTC
CASRRRLEGFEQFF
>-|-|TRBJ1-4|TRBV5-1
TGCGCCAGCAGCGCCAGAAGGGGTGAAAAACTGTTTTTT
CASSARRGEKLFF
>-|-|TRBJ2-7|TRBV28
TGTGCCAGCAGTTTAGGAGGGGGTACCACCGAGCAGTACTTC
CASSLGGGTTEQYF
>-|-|TRBJ2-4|TRBV3-1/TRBV3-2
TGTGCCAGCAGCCAAGAGGGCGGGCTCAAAAACATTCAGTACTTC
CASSQEGGLKNIQYF
>-|-|TRBJ1-1|TRBV9
TGTGCCAGCAGCGTAGAGGGTCGGAACACTGAAGCCTTCTTT
CASSVEGRNTEAFF
>-|TRBD2|TRBJ2-3|TRBV7-6
TGTGCCAGCAGCTTATTGGGACTAGTTTTGGGTACGCAGTATTTT
CASSLLGLVLGTQYF
>-|TRBD2|TRBJ2-3|TRBV4-3
TGCGCCAGCAGCCAAGATTCGGTAGCGGGAGTTGGAGATACGCAGTATTTT
CASSQDSVAGVGDTQYF
>-|-|TRBJ2-3|TRBV27
TGTGCCAGCAGTTTAGTGGGGACAGATACGCAGTATTTT
CASSLVGTDTQYF
>-|-|TRBJ2-3|TRBV5-4
TGTGCCAGCAGCCCCCCCGGTTCAAGACGCACAGATACGCAGTATTTT
CASSPPGSRRTDTQYF
>once|TRBD2|TRBJ2-1|TRBV5-1
TGCGCCAGCAGCTTGGTTTTGGGGGAGGGCCCAAATGAGCAGTTCTTC
CASSLVLGEGPNEQFF
>-|TRBD1|TRBJ1-5|TRBV30
TGTGCCTGGAGTTATGCGACAGGGGGCAGACAGCCCCAGCATTTT
CAWSYATGGRQPQHF
>few|-|TRBJ2-2|TRBV7-3
TGTGCCAGCAGCTTATCGGCCACCGGGGAGCTGTTTTTT
CASSLSATGELFF
>-|TRBD1|TRBJ2-1|TRBV12-3/TRBV12-4
TGTGCCAGCAGGGGACAGGGTAGGGATGAGCAGTTCTTC
CASRGQGRDEQFF
>-|TRBD2|TRBJ2-1|TRBV5-1
TGCGCCAGCAGAAGCCTAGCGGGAAAGTTATCCTACAATGAGCAGTTCTTC
CASRSLAGKLSYNEQFF
>-|-|TRBJ1-5|TRBV5-1
TGCGCCAGCAGCTGGGGGCCGATCGGGGATGGCAATCAGCCCCAGCATTTT
CASSWGPIGDGNQPQHF
>-|-|TRBJ2-2|TRBV24-1
TGTGCCACCAGCTCCCCAGTGGCGGGATTCGACACCGGGGAGCTGTTTTTT
CATSSPVAGFDTGELFF
>-|TRBD2|TRBJ2-1|TRBV6-1
TGTGCCAGCAGTGAACTAGCGGGAGCTTTAAATGAGCAGTTCTTC
CASSELAGALNEQFF
>-|TRBD2|TRBJ2-7|TRBV7-2
TGTGCCAGCAGCCCCCTAGCGGGAGGGTTCTACGAGCAGTACTTC
CASSPLAGGFYEQYF
>-|-|TRBJ1-5|TRBV6-2/TRBV6-3
TGTGCCAGCAGTTACTCGGGCGAGCAGCCCCAGCATTTT
CASSYSGEQPQHF
>once|-|TRBJ2-1|TRBV19
TGTGCCAGTAGTCGGGATCAAAACAGGGTCCAACAGTTCTTC
CASSRDQNRVQQFF
>-|-|TRBJ1-4|TRBV15
TGTGCCACCAGCAGGGGTGGAGGCCGGGACCCTAATGAAAAACTGTTTTTT
CATSRGGGRDPNEKLFF
>-|-|TRBJ2-7|TRBV10-2
TGCGCCAGCAGTGAGTCGAAAGGCTTCCGCGAGCAGTACTTC
CASSESKGFREQYF
>-|TRBD2|TRBJ2-4|TRBV6-4
TGTGCCAGCAGCCCCCGGGGCGCGGGGGGGACCAACATTCAGTACTTC
CASSPRGAGGTNIQYF
>-|TRBD2|TRBJ2-1|TRBV6-5
TGTGCCAGCAGCGCTAGCGGGAGCAATGAGCAGTTCTTC
CASSASGSNEQFF
>-|-|TRBJ1-3|TRBV27
TGTGCCAGCAGTTTATTCTCTGGAAACACCATATATTTT
CASSLFSGNTIYF
>-|-|TRBJ1-4|TRBV28
TGTGCCAGCAGTTTAGCGGCCTCGCCTGAAAAACTGTTTTTT
CASSLAASPEKLFF
>-|-|TRBJ2-7|TRBV14
TGTGCCAGCAGCCAAGGGTCTGGGTTCTCCTACGAGCAGTACTTC
CASSQGSGFSYEQYF
>-|-|TRBJ2-2|TRBV6-5
TGTGCCAGCAGTTACTCGGGGGACACCGGGGAGCTGTTTTTT
CASSYSGDTGELFF
>-|TRBD1|TRBJ2-7|TRBV10-2
TGCGCCAGCAGTGATTGGACAGGGGCCCACGAGCAGTACTTC
CASSDWTGAHEQYF
>-|-|TRBJ2-1|TRBV22-1
TGTCCTGGGAGCGCGCCCCAGCGGAGGGAGTACAATGAGCAGTTCTTC
CPGSAPQRREYNEQFF
>-|-|TRBJ2-1|TRBV21-1
TGTGCCAGCAGCCCACAAGTTCACAATGAGCAGTTCTTC
CASSPQVHNEQFF
>-|TRBD1|TRBJ1-4|TRBV19
TGTGCCAGTAGCCGAAACAGGGGGCGGAGTGAAAAACTGTTTTTT
CASSRNRGRSEKLFF
>-|-|TRBJ2-7|TRBV5-4
TGTGCCAGCAGCTTGGAAGTCAACTACGAGCAGTACTTC
CASSLEVNYEQYF
>many|-|TRBJ2-7|TRBV10-1
TGCGCCAGCAGTGAGTCCGGCGCCTCCTACGAGCAGTACTTC
CASSESGASYEQYF
>-|-|TRBJ2-7|TRBV7-3
TGTGCCAGCAGCTTATCGGCCGGGTACGAGCAGTACTTC
CASSLSAGYEQYF
>-|TRBD1|TRBJ1-1|TRBV24-1
TGTGCCACCAGAGATTCGACAGGGTCGAACACTGAAGCTTTCTTT
CATRDSTGSNTEAFF